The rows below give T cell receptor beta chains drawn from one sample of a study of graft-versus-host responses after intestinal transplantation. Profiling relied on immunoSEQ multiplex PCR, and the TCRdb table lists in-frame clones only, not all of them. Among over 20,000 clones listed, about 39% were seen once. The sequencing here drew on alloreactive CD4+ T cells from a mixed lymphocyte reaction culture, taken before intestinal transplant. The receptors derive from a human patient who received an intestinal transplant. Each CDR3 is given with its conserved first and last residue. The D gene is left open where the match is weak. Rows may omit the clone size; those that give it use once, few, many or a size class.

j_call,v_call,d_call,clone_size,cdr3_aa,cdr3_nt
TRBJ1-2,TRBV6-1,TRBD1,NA,CASSDRGSPYYGYTF,TGTGCCAGTTCGGACAGGGGATCTCCCTATTATGGCTACACCTTC
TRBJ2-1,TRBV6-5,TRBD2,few,CASSYSGTSLFNEQFF,TGTGCCAGCAGTTACTCCGGGACTAGTCTCTTCAATGAGCAGTTCTTC
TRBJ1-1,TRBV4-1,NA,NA,CASSQSTEAFF,TGCGCCAGCAGCCAGAGCACTGAAGCTTTCTTT
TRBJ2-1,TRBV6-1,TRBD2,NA,CASSESVLAPYNEQFF,TGTGCCAGCAGTGAATCCGTACTAGCGCCCTACAATGAGCAGTTCTTC
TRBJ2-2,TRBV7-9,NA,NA,CASSLSGGTNTGELFF,TGTGCCAGCAGCTTAAGTGGCGGGACTAACACCGGGGAGCTGTTTTTT
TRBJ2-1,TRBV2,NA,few,CASSEISGNEQFF,TGTGCCAGCAGTGAAATTAGCGGAAATGAGCAGTTCTTC
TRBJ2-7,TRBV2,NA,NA,CASSEGRGGTYEQYF,TGTGCCAGCAGTGAGGGAAGGGGGGGAACCTACGAGCAGTACTTC
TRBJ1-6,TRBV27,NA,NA,CASSLWNRNSPLHF,TGTGCCAGCAGTTTATGGAACAGAAATTCACCCCTCCACTTT
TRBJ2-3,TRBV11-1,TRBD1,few,CASSVTATGGSTQYF,TGTGCCAGCAGCGTCACGGCCACAGGGGGGAGTACGCAGTATTTT
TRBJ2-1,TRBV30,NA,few,CAWSGGTNYNEQFF,TGTGCCTGGAGTGGAGGGACAAACTACAATGAGCAGTTCTTC
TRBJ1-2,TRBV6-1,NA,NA,CASSSVQGLGYTF,TGTGCCAGCAGTTCCGTACAGGGTTTGGGCTACACCTTC
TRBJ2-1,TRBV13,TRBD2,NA,CASSPQGASGRNEQFF,TGTGCCAGCAGCCCGCAAGGGGCTAGCGGGAGGAATGAGCAGTTCTTC
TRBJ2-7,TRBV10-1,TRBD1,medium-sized,CASSDRTGKEQYF,TGCGCCAGCAGTGACAGGACAGGGAAGGAGCAGTACTTC
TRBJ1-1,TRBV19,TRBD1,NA,CASRGTATNTEAFF,TGTGCCAGTAGGGGGACAGCTACGAACACTGAAGCTTTCTTT
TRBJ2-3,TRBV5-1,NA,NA,CASSFRLVDTQYF,TGCGCCAGCAGCTTTCGACTAGTTGATACGCAGTATTTT
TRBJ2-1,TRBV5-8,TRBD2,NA,CASSLSGVNEQFF,TGTGCCAGCAGCTTGAGCGGGGTAAATGAGCAGTTCTTC
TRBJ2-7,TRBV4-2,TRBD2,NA,CASSQAGTSGSSYEQYF,TGTGCCAGCAGCCAAGCAGGGACTAGCGGCTCCTCCTACGAGCAGTACTTC
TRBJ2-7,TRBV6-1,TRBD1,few,CASSLPGQIYEQYF,TGTGCCAGCAGTCTACCGGGACAGATCTACGAGCAGTACTTC
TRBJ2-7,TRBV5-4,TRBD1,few,CASSPGTGYHEQYF,TGTGCCAGCAGCCCCGGGACAGGGTATCACGAGCAGTACTTC
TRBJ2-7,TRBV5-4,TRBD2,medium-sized,CASSLTSGSLNEQYF,TGTGCCAGCAGCTTGACTAGCGGGAGTTTGAACGAGCAGTACTTC
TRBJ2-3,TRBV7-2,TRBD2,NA,CASSFRLAGGGTDTQYF,TGTGCCAGCAGCTTCCGTCTAGCGGGGGGCGGGACAGATACGCAGTATTTT
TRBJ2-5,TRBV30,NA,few,CAYSVGYQETQYF,TGTGCCTATAGCGTCGGGTACCAAGAGACCCAGTACTTC
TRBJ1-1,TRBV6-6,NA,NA,CASSYSSMNTEAFF,TGTGCCAGCAGTTACTCGTCCATGAACACTGAAGCTTTCTTT
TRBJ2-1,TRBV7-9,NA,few,CASSFSGHYNEQFF,TGTGCCAGCAGCTTTAGTGGGCACTACAATGAGCAGTTCTTC
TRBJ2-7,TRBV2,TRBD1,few,CASSRGTGGGYEQYF,TGTGCCAGCTCGCGTGGGACAGGGGGCGGCTACGAGCAGTACTTC
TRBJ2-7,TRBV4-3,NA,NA,CASSQESVDGDSYEQYF,TGCGCCAGCAGCCAAGAATCAGTGGACGGGGACTCCTACGAGCAGTACTTC
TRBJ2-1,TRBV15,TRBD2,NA,CATSRDQRGAHNEQFF,TGTGCCACCAGCAGGGACCAGCGGGGGGCCCACAATGAGCAGTTCTTC
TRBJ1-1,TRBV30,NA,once,CAWSRRRVESEAFF,TGTGCCTGGAGCCGGAGGCGGGTAGAATCTGAAGCTTTCTTT
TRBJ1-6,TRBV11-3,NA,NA,CASSFTRGAPLHF,TGTGCCAGCAGCTTCACCCGGGGAGCACCCCTCCACTTT
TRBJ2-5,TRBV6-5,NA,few,CASSYSYRAETQYF,TGTGCCAGCAGTTACTCGTACAGGGCGGAGACCCAGTACTTC
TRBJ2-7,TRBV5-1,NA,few,CASSLGGPSYEQYF,TGCGCCAGCAGCTTGGGAGGTCCTTCCTACGAGCAGTACTTC
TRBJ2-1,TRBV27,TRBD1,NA,CASSLTGGAAYNEQFF,TGTGCCAGCAGTTTGACAGGGGGCGCCGCCTACAATGAGCAGTTCTTC
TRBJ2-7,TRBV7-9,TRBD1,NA,CASSGQDTYEQYF,TGTGCCAGCAGCGGACAGGACACCTACGAGCAGTACTTC
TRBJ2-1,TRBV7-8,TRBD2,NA,CASSPHLADAQEQFF,TGTGCCAGCAGCCCTCACCTAGCGGACGCACAAGAGCAGTTCTTC
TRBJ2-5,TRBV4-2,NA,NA,CASSQDYLSSGTQTQYF,TGTGCCAGCAGCCAAGATTACCTTTCGTCAGGGACACAGACCCAGTACTTC
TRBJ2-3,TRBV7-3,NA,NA,CASSLDYTQLDTQYF,TGTGCCAGCAGCTTGGACTACACCCAGCTAGATACGCAGTATTTT
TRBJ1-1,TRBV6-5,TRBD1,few,CASRQGRPNTEAFF,TGTGCCAGCAGACAGGGGCGTCCGAACACTGAAGCTTTCTTT
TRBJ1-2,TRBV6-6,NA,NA,CASSRTEGYGYTF,TGTGCCAGCAGTCGGACTGAAGGTTATGGCTACACCTTC
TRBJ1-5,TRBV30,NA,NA,CAWSVAGGQPQHF,TGTGCCTGGAGTGTGGCGGGCGGTCAGCCCCAGCATTTT
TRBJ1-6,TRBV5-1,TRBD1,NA,CASSFTGANSPLHF,TGCGCCAGCAGCTTTACAGGGGCTAATTCACCCCTCCACTTT
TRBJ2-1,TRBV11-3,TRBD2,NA,CASSSTSGGYNEQFF,TGTGCCAGCAGTTCGACTAGCGGGGGATACAATGAGCAGTTCTTC
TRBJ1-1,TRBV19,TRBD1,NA,CASSIQGAVAEAFF,TGTGCCAGTAGTATTCAGGGGGCGGTGGCTGAAGCTTTCTTT
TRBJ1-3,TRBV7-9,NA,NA,CASGTGSGNTIYF,TGTGCCAGCGGTACGGGATCTGGAAACACCATATATTTT
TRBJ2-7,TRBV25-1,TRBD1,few,CASTSFGTGGEQYF,TGTGCCAGCACTTCCTTCGGGACAGGAGGCGAGCAGTACTTC
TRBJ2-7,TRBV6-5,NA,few,CASSPATGVYEQYF,TGTGCCAGCAGTCCCGCTACAGGAGTCTACGAGCAGTACTTC
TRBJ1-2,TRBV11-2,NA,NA,CASSSLNYGYTF,TGTGCCAGCAGCTCCCTTAACTATGGCTACACCTTC
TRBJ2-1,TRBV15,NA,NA,CATSRGTGTPEYNEQFF,TGTGCCACCAGCAGGGGTACCGGGACACCCGAATACAATGAGCAGTTCTTC
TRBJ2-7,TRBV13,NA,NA,CASSGRGGGLYEQYF,TGTGCCAGCAGCGGGAGAGGCGGGGGCCTTTACGAGCAGTACTTC
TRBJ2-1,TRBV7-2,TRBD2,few,CASSPKGTSGGERQFF,TGTGCCAGCAGCCCAAAAGGGACTAGCGGGGGGGAGAGGCAGTTCTTC
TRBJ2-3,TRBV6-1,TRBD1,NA,CASSERQGADTQYF,TGTGCCAGCAGTGAAAGACAGGGGGCAGATACGCAGTATTTT
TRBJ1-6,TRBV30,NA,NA,CAWRDSPGSPLHF,TGTGCCTGGCGAGACAGTCCCGGCTCACCCCTCCACTTT
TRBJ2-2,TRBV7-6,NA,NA,CASSLATYSVAGELFF,TGTGCCAGCAGCTTAGCTACCTATTCGGTCGCCGGGGAGCTGTTTTTT
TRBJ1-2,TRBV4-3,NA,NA,CASSQDLRRGYGYTF,TGCGCCAGCAGCCAAGATTTGCGCAGGGGCTATGGCTACACCTTC
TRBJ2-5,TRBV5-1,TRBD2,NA,CASSRGTSGGPETQYF,TGCGCCAGCAGCAGAGGGACTAGCGGGGGCCCAGAGACCCAGTACTTC
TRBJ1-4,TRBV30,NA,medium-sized,CAWGAGWGEKLFF,TGTGCCTGGGGGGCTGGCTGGGGAGAAAAACTGTTTTTT
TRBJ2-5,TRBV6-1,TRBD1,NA,CASMDRVETQYF,TGTGCCAGCATGGACAGGGTGGAGACCCAGTACTTC
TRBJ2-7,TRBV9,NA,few,CASSVDLGPYEQYF,TGTGCCAGCAGCGTAGATCTGGGGCCGTACGAGCAGTACTTC
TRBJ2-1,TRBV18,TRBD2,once,CASSPTAGTSGLSSYNEQFF,TGTGCCAGCTCACCAACGGCCGGGACTAGCGGGCTGAGCTCCTACAATGAGCAGTTCTTC
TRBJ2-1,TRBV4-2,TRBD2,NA,CASSQDTIAGGNYNEQFF,TGTGCCAGCAGCCAGGATACTATAGCGGGAGGGAATTACAATGAGCAGTTCTTC
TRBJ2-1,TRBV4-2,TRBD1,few,CASSQQGAVGNEQFF,TGTGCCAGCAGCCAACAGGGGGCGGTTGGGAATGAGCAGTTCTTC